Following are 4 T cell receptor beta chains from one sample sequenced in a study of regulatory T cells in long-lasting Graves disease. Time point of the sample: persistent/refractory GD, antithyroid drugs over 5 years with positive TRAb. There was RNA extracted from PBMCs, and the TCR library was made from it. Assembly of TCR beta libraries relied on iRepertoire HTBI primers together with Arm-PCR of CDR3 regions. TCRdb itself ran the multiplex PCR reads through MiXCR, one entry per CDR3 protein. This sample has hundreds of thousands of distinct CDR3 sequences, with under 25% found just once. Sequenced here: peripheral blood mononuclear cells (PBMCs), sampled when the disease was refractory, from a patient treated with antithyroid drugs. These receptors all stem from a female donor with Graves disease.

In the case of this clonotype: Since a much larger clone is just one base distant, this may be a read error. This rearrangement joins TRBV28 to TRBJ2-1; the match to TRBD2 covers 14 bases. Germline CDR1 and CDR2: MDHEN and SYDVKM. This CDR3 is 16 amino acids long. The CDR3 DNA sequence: TGTGCCAGCAACGCCCCGGGACTAGCGGGAGAGACCGAGCGGTTCTTC. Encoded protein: CASNAPGLAGETERFF.

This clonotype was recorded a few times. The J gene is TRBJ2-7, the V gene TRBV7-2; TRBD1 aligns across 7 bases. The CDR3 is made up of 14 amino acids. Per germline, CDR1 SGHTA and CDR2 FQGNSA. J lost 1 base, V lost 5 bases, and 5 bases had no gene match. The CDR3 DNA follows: TGTGCCAGCAGCGGGACAGTTTCTTCCTACGAGCAGTACTTC. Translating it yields CASSGTVSSYEQYF. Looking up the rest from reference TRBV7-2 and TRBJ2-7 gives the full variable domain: GAGVSQSPSNKVTEKGKDVELRCDPISGHTALYWYRQSLGQGLEFLIYFQGNSAPDKSGLPSDRFSAERTGGSVSTLTIQRTQQEDSAVYLCASSGTVSSYEQYFGPGTRLTVT.

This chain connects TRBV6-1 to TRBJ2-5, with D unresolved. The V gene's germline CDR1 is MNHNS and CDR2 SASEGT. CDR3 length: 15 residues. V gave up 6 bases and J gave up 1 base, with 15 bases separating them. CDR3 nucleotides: TGTGCCAGCAGCCGACTGAGCGAGTTCCAAGAGACCCAGTACTTC. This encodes CASSRLSEFQETQYF.

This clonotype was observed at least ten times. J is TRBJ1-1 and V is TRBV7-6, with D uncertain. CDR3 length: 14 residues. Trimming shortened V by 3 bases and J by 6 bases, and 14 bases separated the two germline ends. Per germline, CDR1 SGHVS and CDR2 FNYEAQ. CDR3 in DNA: TGTGCCAGCAGCTTTACGACTGAGGCATCTGAAGCTTTCTTT. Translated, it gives CASSFTTEASEAFF.